This T cell receptor (beta chain) was profiled in a study of blood T cell repertoires in COVID-19. Study-level information: The samples span acute and convalescent COVID-19 from the United States, Italy and Spain.

Germline V gives CDR1 SGHVS, CDR2 FNYEAQ. This CDR3 is 17 amino acids long. After removal of 5 bases from V and 4 bases from J, the junction contained 15 bases not matched to a gene. Sequenced by immunoSEQ multiplex PCR; TCRdb stores in-frame clones only, minus some. The profile covers about 210,000 clones, with 84% appearing a single time and approximately 8% taken by the ten largest. The chain has TRBV7-6 and TRBJ2-7; 9 nucleotides match TRBD1. The sample taken for sequencing was peripheral blood. This receptor was taken from a woman aged 45-60 years with active or convalescent COVID-19. CDR3 sequence: CASSVHGTGQLGYEQYF. CDR3 nucleotide sequence: TGTGCCAGCAGCGTTCACGGGACAGGGCAACTCGGGTACGAGCAGTACTTC.